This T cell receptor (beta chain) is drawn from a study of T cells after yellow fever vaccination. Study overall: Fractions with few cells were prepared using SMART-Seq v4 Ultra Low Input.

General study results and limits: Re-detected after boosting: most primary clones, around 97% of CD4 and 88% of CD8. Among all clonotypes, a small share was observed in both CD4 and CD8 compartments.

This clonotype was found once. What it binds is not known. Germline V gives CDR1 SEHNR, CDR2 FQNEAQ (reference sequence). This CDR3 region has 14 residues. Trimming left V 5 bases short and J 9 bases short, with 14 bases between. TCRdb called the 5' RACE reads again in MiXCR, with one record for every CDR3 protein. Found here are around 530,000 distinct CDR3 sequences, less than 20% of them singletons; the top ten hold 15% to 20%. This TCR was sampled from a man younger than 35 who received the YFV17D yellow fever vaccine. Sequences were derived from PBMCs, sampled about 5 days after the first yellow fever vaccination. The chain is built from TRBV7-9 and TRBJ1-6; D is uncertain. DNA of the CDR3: TGTGCCAGCAGCCCTCTAGCGTCTGGTTCACCCCTCCACTTT. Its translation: CASSPLASGSPLHF.